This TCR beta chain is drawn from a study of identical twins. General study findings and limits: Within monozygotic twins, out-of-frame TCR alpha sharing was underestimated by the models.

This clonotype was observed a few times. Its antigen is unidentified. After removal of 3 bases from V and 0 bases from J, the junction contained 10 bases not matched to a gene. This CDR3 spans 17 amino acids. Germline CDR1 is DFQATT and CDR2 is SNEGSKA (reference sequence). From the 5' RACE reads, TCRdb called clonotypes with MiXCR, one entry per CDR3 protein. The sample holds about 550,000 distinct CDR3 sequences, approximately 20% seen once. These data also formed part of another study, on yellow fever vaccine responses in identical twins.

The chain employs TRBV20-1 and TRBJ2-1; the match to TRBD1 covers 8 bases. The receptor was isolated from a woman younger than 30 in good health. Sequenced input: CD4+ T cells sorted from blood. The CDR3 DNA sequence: TGCAGTGCTAGCCGACAGGGGCTAATGAGCTCCTACAATGAGCAGTTCTTC. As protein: CSASRQGLMSSYNEQFF.